Given below is one T cell receptor beta chain in context. The sample comes from a study of blood T cell repertoires in COVID-19. The trim removed 3 bases at V and 4 bases at J, leaving 9 bases unmatched. Germline values: CDR1 SNHLY, CDR2 FYNNEI. The CDR3 has 16 residues. Recovery meant two consecutive negative NP/OP PCR tests, professional clearance, or resolved symptoms. Per the study methods: By means of reference gene primer amplification, nucleated cell counts were estimated. Only in-frame clones appear in the TCRdb table, and some are missing; sequencing was by immunoSEQ multiplex PCR. V and J calls and clone size are copied from that table; D and trimming were computed from the DNA. The sample carries more than 200,000 clones, 87% recorded once.

The receptor comes from a man aged 25-40 years who had recovered from COVID-19. The chain combines TRBV2 with TRBJ2-7; 10 bases align to TRBD2. Sequencing was performed on PBMCs or T cells enriched from blood (not recorded which). The CDR3 sequence: CASSDAASGSSYEQYF. The CDR3 DNA reads as TGTGCCAGCAGTGATGCTGCTAGCGGGAGTTCTTACGAGCAGTACTTC.